By share, the clone carrying this TCR beta chain counts as medium-sized. Its matching antigen is unknown. TCRdb's copy holds only in-frame clones and misses some; the assay was immunoSEQ multiplex PCR. Among roughly 13,000 clones, 65% to 75% were seen once, and the ten largest hold over 20%. The data stem from a study of tumor-infiltrating lymphocytes in localized non-small cell lung cancer. Study-wide results and caveats: Technical variation could not be separated from intratumor heterogeneity here. Compared with uninvolved lung, tumors showed higher T cell infiltration by TCRbeta sequencing. T-cell fraction did not differ between immunotypes IM1 and IM2. Only some patients had TCR sequencing, depending on available tissue.

The clonotype was recovered from a human donor with non-small cell lung cancer. The sequencing sample was made of uninvolved lung tissue not adjacent to the tumor.

CDR3 bases: TGTGCCTGGGCTAAAGGGACCGCCTACGAGCAGTACTTC. This codes for CAWAKGTAYEQYF. The genes are TRBV30 and TRBJ2-7; D may be TRBD1 or TRBD2 (5 bases each). The CDR3 runs 13 residues. Trimming left V 5 bases short and J 2 bases short, with 13 bases between. From germline, CDR1 is GTSNPN and CDR2 SVGIG (reference sequence).